Listed below are T cell receptor beta chains from one sample, sequenced in a study of T cells in localized non-small cell lung cancer. Profiling relied on immunoSEQ multiplex PCR, and the TCRdb table lists in-frame clones only, not all of them. The sample lists fewer than 100,000 clones; 87% were seen once. Sequenced material: peripheral blood, taken before any cancer treatment. These receptor sequences come from a man between 40 and 70 years old with stage I squamous cell lung carcinoma. The CDR3 runs from the conserved cysteine through the conserved F or W. Each record gives: D gene, V gene, J gene, clone size, CDR3 DNA, CDR3 protein. A D gene is named only where the DNA matches it firmly. Clone size is shown for a subset of rows, as once, few, many or a class of expanded clone.

d_gene: .
v_gene: TRBV4-3
j_gene: TRBJ1-2
abundance: .
CDR3nt: TGCGCCAGCAGCCAAGATAGTACGGGGAACTATGGCTACACCTTC
CDR3aa: CASSQDSTGNYGYTF

d_gene: .
v_gene: TRBV2
j_gene: TRBJ1-1
abundance: .
CDR3nt: TGTGCCAGCACCCCCAGTAGGGGGGAGCGGGGGAACACTGAAGCTTTCTTT
CDR3aa: CASTPSRGERGNTEAFF

d_gene: .
v_gene: TRBV2
j_gene: TRBJ2-2
abundance: once
CDR3nt: TGTGCCAGCAGGAGGGGGAACACCGGGGAGCTGTTTTTT
CDR3aa: CASRRGNTGELFF

d_gene: .
v_gene: TRBV11-2
j_gene: TRBJ2-1
abundance: .
CDR3nt: TGTGCCAGCAGCTCGGGCATTGAGCAGTTCTTC
CDR3aa: CASSSGIEQFF

d_gene: TRBD1
v_gene: TRBV9
j_gene: TRBJ1-2
abundance: .
CDR3nt: TGTGCCAGCAGCGTCGGGACAGCCTTTTTGGAAACTAGCTACACCTTC
CDR3aa: CASSVGTAFLETSYTF

d_gene: .
v_gene: TRBV5-1
j_gene: TRBJ2-5
abundance: .
CDR3nt: TGCGCCAGCAGCTCCAATACCCAAGAGACCCAGTACTTC
CDR3aa: CASSSNTQETQYF

d_gene: .
v_gene: TRBV7-9
j_gene: TRBJ1-3
abundance: .
CDR3nt: TGTGCCAGCAGCTCTAACGGACAGGGAAACACCATATATTTT
CDR3aa: CASSSNGQGNTIYF

d_gene: .
v_gene: TRBV5-1
j_gene: TRBJ1-1
abundance: few
CDR3nt: TGCGCCAGTTTCTCGACTCAAAAGAGGACTGAAGCTTTCTTT
CDR3aa: CASFSTQKRTEAFF

d_gene: .
v_gene: TRBV18
j_gene: TRBJ2-3
abundance: .
CDR3nt: TGTGCCAGCTCATTCATTACCGGCCTGAGCACAGATACGCAGTATTTT
CDR3aa: CASSFITGLSTDTQYF

d_gene: TRBD1
v_gene: TRBV18
j_gene: TRBJ2-3
abundance: .
CDR3nt: TGTGCCAGCTCAGAACAGGGGGCAGTCATCACAGATACGCAGTATTTT
CDR3aa: CASSEQGAVITDTQYF

d_gene: .
v_gene: TRBV19
j_gene: TRBJ1-2
abundance: few
CDR3nt: TGTGCCAGTAGTTCTCGACAGACTCCATACTCTTACTATGGCTACACCTTC
CDR3aa: CASSSRQTPYSYYGYTF

d_gene: TRBD2
v_gene: TRBV11-2
j_gene: TRBJ2-5
abundance: .
CDR3nt: TGTGCCAGCAGTTTTCAGGGAGGGGTAGAGACCCAGTACTTC
CDR3aa: CASSFQGGVETQYF

d_gene: .
v_gene: TRBV19
j_gene: TRBJ1-5
abundance: .
CDR3nt: TGTGCCAGCACGGAGACTGGGGACCAGCCCCAGCATTTT
CDR3aa: CASTETGDQPQHF

d_gene: .
v_gene: TRBV6-5
j_gene: TRBJ1-6
abundance: .
CDR3nt: TGTGCCAGCAGTTACGAGGCACAGCAAGATTCACCCCTCCACTTT
CDR3aa: CASSYEAQQDSPLHF

d_gene: TRBD1
v_gene: TRBV28
j_gene: TRBJ2-7
abundance: .
CDR3nt: TGTGCCAGCAGTCAAACCCACGGGACAGGGGCCCACGAGCAGTACTTC
CDR3aa: CASSQTHGTGAHEQYF

d_gene: .
v_gene: TRBV11-2
j_gene: TRBJ2-1
abundance: once
CDR3nt: TGTGCCAGCAGCCCTAGGGGCGGGGAATTAGATGAGCAGTTCTTC
CDR3aa: CASSPRGGELDEQFF

d_gene: TRBD1
v_gene: TRBV7-9
j_gene: TRBJ1-4
abundance: .
CDR3nt: TGTGCCAGCAGCCACCGGACCGGGACAGGGGATGAAAAACTGTTTTTT
CDR3aa: CASSHRTGTGDEKLFF

d_gene: TRBD1
v_gene: TRBV18
j_gene: TRBJ1-1
abundance: .
CDR3nt: TGTGCCAGCTCACGGGACAGGGGCGTTCGCACTGAAGCTTTCTTT
CDR3aa: CASSRDRGVRTEAFF

d_gene: .
v_gene: TRBV9
j_gene: TRBJ1-2
abundance: few
CDR3nt: TGTGCCAGCAGCCCTCCTCAGGGACGATATGGCTACACCTTC
CDR3aa: CASSPPQGRYGYTF

d_gene: .
v_gene: TRBV5-1
j_gene: TRBJ1-2
abundance: .
CDR3nt: TGCGCCAGCAGCTTGGGCACAGGGCGCTATGGCTACACCTTC
CDR3aa: CASSLGTGRYGYTF

d_gene: .
v_gene: TRBV7-9
j_gene: TRBJ1-1
abundance: .
CDR3nt: TGTGCCAGCAGCTTCAGGTCACGACGTGAAGCTTTCTTT
CDR3aa: CASSFRSRREAFF

d_gene: .
v_gene: TRBV2
j_gene: TRBJ2-3
abundance: .
CDR3nt: TGTGCCAGCAGTCCCATCACAGATACGCAGTATTTT
CDR3aa: CASSPITDTQYF

d_gene: TRBD1
v_gene: TRBV5-1
j_gene: TRBJ1-6
abundance: .
CDR3nt: TGCGCCAGCAGCTTGGCCGCAGGGGGAAATTCACCCCTCCACTTT
CDR3aa: CASSLAAGGNSPLHF

d_gene: TRBD1
v_gene: TRBV7-9
j_gene: TRBJ1-2
abundance: .
CDR3nt: TGTGCCAGCAGCTTATACGGGCGGGGACAGGGGGTCGATGGCTACACCTTC
CDR3aa: CASSLYGRGQGVDGYTF

d_gene: TRBD1
v_gene: TRBV6-5
j_gene: TRBJ2-7
abundance: .
CDR3nt: TGTGCCAGCTGCCGGGGACAGGGGAACGAGCAGTACTTC
CDR3aa: CASCRGQGNEQYF

d_gene: TRBD1
v_gene: TRBV18
j_gene: TRBJ1-2
abundance: .
CDR3nt: TGTGCCAGCTCCTTCACAGGGGGCAGGGATAACTATGGCTACACCTTC
CDR3aa: CASSFTGGRDNYGYTF

d_gene: TRBD1
v_gene: TRBV5-1
j_gene: TRBJ1-2
abundance: .
CDR3nt: TGCGCCAGCAGCTCGTACAGGGGGCCAGGCTATGGCTACACCTTC
CDR3aa: CASSSYRGPGYGYTF

d_gene: .
v_gene: TRBV6-4
j_gene: TRBJ1-6
abundance: .
CDR3nt: TGTGCCAGCAGTGTAACCCCGGGGAATTCACCCCTCCACTTT
CDR3aa: CASSVTPGNSPLHF

d_gene: TRBD1
v_gene: TRBV7-2
j_gene: TRBJ1-3
abundance: .
CDR3nt: TGTGCCAGCAGCTTCCTCCGGGACAGCACCATATATTTT
CDR3aa: CASSFLRDSTIYF

d_gene: .
v_gene: TRBV5-4
j_gene: TRBJ2-3
abundance: .
CDR3nt: TGTGCCAGCAGTCCTGACAGGCGAAGCACAGATACGCAGTATTTT
CDR3aa: CASSPDRRSTDTQYF

d_gene: TRBD1
v_gene: TRBV18
j_gene: TRBJ1-2
abundance: .
CDR3nt: TGTGCCAGCTCACCGACGACAGGGGTTAACTATGGCTACACCTTC
CDR3aa: CASSPTTGVNYGYTF

d_gene: .
v_gene: TRBV4-1
j_gene: TRBJ2-1
abundance: .
CDR3nt: TGCGCCAGCAGCCAAGGCCCCGGCGAATCTTTTCCCAATGAGCAGTTCTTC
CDR3aa: CASSQGPGESFPNEQFF

d_gene: TRBD1
v_gene: TRBV7-2
j_gene: TRBJ1-4
abundance: .
CDR3nt: TGTGCCAGCAGCAACTTCCCGGGACAGCATAATGAAAAACTGTTTTTT
CDR3aa: CASSNFPGQHNEKLFF

d_gene: TRBD1
v_gene: TRBV28
j_gene: TRBJ1-2
abundance: .
CDR3nt: TGTGCCAGCAGCAGTACCGGGACAGGGGGTGGCTACACCTTC
CDR3aa: CASSSTGTGGGYTF

d_gene: TRBD1
v_gene: TRBV9
j_gene: TRBJ2-3
abundance: once
CDR3nt: TGTGCCAGCAGCTCCCTTCGACAGGGATCGTCAGATACGCAGTATTTT
CDR3aa: CASSSLRQGSSDTQYF

d_gene: .
v_gene: TRBV5-1
j_gene: TRBJ1-1
abundance: .
CDR3nt: TGCGCCAGCAGCTTAGGGGGGCCCACTGAAGCTTTCTTT
CDR3aa: CASSLGGPTEAFF

d_gene: .
v_gene: TRBV2
j_gene: TRBJ1-2
abundance: .
CDR3nt: TGTGCCAGCAGTGAGGGGCAGGTTGGGGGCTATGGCTACACCTTC
CDR3aa: CASSEGQVGGYGYTF

d_gene: .
v_gene: TRBV6-5
j_gene: TRBJ1-1
abundance: .
CDR3nt: TGTGCCAGCAGAATAAGCGGGGGGTCCTCCACTGAAGCTTTCTTT
CDR3aa: CASRISGGSSTEAFF

d_gene: .
v_gene: TRBV10-3
j_gene: TRBJ2-3
abundance: few
CDR3nt: TGTGCCATCAGTGAAAGTCCTACTAGCACAGATACGCAGTATTTT
CDR3aa: CAISESPTSTDTQYF

d_gene: TRBD1
v_gene: TRBV7-9
j_gene: TRBJ1-1
abundance: .
CDR3nt: TGTGCCAGCAGCCTACGGGACAGCACTGAAGCTTTCTTT
CDR3aa: CASSLRDSTEAFF

d_gene: .
v_gene: TRBV7-6
j_gene: TRBJ1-5
abundance: .
CDR3nt: TGTGCCAGCAGCCGGGGAACAGGGTCCTTCTTTAGCAATCAGCCCCAGCATTTT
CDR3aa: CASSRGTGSFFSNQPQHF

d_gene: TRBD2
v_gene: TRBV5-1
j_gene: TRBJ2-3
abundance: few
CDR3nt: TGCGCCAGCAGCCCCGGGACTAACACAGATACGCAGTATTTT
CDR3aa: CASSPGTNTDTQYF

d_gene: .
v_gene: TRBV29-1
j_gene: TRBJ2-1
abundance: few
CDR3nt: TGCAGCGTCGCTTCGTCAGGGTACAATGAGCAGTTCTTC
CDR3aa: CSVASSGYNEQFF

d_gene: .
v_gene: TRBV14
j_gene: TRBJ2-2
abundance: .
CDR3nt: TGTGCCAGCAGCCAAATCGCAGGGTACGGGGAGCTGTTTTTT
CDR3aa: CASSQIAGYGELFF

d_gene: .
v_gene: TRBV7-6
j_gene: TRBJ1-1
abundance: .
CDR3nt: TGTGCCAGCAGCGCGGACTTGAACACTGAAGCTTTCTTT
CDR3aa: CASSADLNTEAFF

d_gene: .
v_gene: TRBV5-1
j_gene: TRBJ1-4
abundance: .
CDR3nt: TGCGCCAGCAGCGATGAACGCGTGGAAAAACTGTTTTTT
CDR3aa: CASSDERVEKLFF

d_gene: .
v_gene: TRBV15
j_gene: TRBJ2-4
abundance: .
CDR3nt: TGTGCCACCAGCAGAGGTTCGGGGCGGCTAGCCAAAAACATTCAGTACTTC
CDR3aa: CATSRGSGRLAKNIQYF

d_gene: TRBD1
v_gene: TRBV10-3
j_gene: TRBJ2-2
abundance: .
CDR3nt: TGTGCCATCAGTGATCAATTCCGGGACAGGGTCGCCGGGGAGCTGTTTTTT
CDR3aa: CAISDQFRDRVAGELFF

d_gene: TRBD1
v_gene: TRBV5-5
j_gene: TRBJ1-2
abundance: .
CDR3nt: TGTGCCAGCAGCCAGGACAGGGGCGCTTTTCCTGGCTACACCTTC
CDR3aa: CASSQDRGAFPGYTF